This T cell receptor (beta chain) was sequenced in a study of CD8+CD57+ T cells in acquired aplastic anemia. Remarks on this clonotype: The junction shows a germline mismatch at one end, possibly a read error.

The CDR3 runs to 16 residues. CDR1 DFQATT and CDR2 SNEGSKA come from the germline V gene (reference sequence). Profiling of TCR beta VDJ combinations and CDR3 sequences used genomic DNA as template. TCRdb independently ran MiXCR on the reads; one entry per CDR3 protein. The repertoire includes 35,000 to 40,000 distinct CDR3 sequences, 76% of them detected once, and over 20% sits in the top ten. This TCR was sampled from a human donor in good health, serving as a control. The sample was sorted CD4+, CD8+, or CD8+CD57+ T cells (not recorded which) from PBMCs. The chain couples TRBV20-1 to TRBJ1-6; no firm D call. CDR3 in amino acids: CSAASSEGSYNSPLHF. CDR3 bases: TGCAGTGCCGCCTCTTCGGAGGGCTCCTATAATTCGCCCCTCCACTTT.